Given below is one T cell receptor (beta chain) in context. Antigen specificity is unknown. The sample belongs to a study of blood T cells in healthy people across ages. On the study more broadly: About one barcoded beta molecule per two T cells was captured by template switching. Overall study findings and caveats: Higher diversity, along with more naive CD4+ cells, distinguished long-lived donors from aged donors.

This CDR3 spans 16 amino acids. Per the germline V gene, CDR1 is MGHRA and CDR2 is YSYEKL. The V gene lost 0 bases and the J gene lost 7 bases, with 13 bases spanning the gap. Ranging in age from about 6 to 90, the donors were healthy Caucasian individuals from Russia. Primed by a sample-barcoded 5' primer and a J-beta primer mix, a second PCR proceeded for about 7 to 11 cycles. Each cDNA molecule was tagged by a template-switch adaptor that had 12 random nucleotides. TCRdb reprocessed the 5' RACE reads with MiXCR, giving one entry per CDR3 protein. Here the sample spans about 940,000 distinct CDR3 sequences, roughly 48% being singletons.

The chain uses TRBV4-1 and TRBJ1-6; D gene uncertain. The source of this sequence is a man aged 25 to 45 in good health. Sequenced: blood. This chain's CDR3 is CASSQDRGWPNSPLHF. CDR3 nucleotide sequence: TGCGCCAGCAGCCAAGACCGAGGGTGGCCCAATTCACCCCTCCACTTT.